Listed here are 13 T cell receptor beta chains from one sample, sequenced in a study of shared T cell receptors in the human thymus. Here immunoSEQ multiplex PCR was the method, and the copy in TCRdb shows in-frame clones only, minus some. The profile shows some 400,000 clones, around 95% of them singletons. The sequenced sample was thymocytes. Receptors originate from a human donor.

The rearrangement joins TRBV9 to TRBJ1-1; D is unclear. The CDR3 length is 13 residues. Germline-derived CDR1 and CDR2 are SGDLS and YYNGEE. V lost 0 bases, J lost 5 bases, and 8 bases lay in between. The CDR3 is CASSVVVGTEAFF. The DNA for the CDR3 is TGTGCCAGCAGCGTAGTTGTGGGGACTGAAGCTTTCTTT.

The gene calls are TRBV6-1 and TRBJ2-7; D unclear. CDR3 length: 9 residues. CDR1 is MNHNS and CDR2 is SASEGT in the germline V gene. Trimming took off 10 bases at V and 8 bases at J, with 9 bases between the two ends. DNA of the CDR3: TGTGCCACCGGGTGTCAGCAGTACTTC. This gives the protein CATGCQQYF.

The chain links TRBV28 to TRBJ2-2, with no clear D. Germline CDR1 MDHEN, CDR2 SYDVKM. The CDR3 runs 11 residues. V gave up 4 bases and J gave up 5 bases, with 2 bases separating them. The CDR3 region has the DNA TGTGCCAGCAGTTGGACCGGGGAGCTGTTTTTT. Translated, it gives CASSWTGELFF.

This CDR3 is CASSGPGREGVETQYF. The CDR3, as DNA: TGTGCCAGCAGCGGACCGGGAAGGGAAGGTGTCGAGACCCAGTACTTC. The chain recombines TRBV11-2 with TRBJ2-5; D might be TRBD2 (5 bases). The V gene's germline CDR1 is SGHAT and CDR2 FQNNGV. CDR3 length: 16 residues. Deletions cut 5 bases from V and 5 bases from J, with 21 bases between.

This rearrangement joins TRBV2 to TRBJ1-2; D perhaps matches TRBD1 (5 bases). The germline V gene has CDR1 SNHLY and CDR2 FYNNEI. V lost 6 bases and J 5 bases, leaving 28 bases between the germline ends. This CDR3 region has 18 residues. The CDR3 sequence: CASSHESGNSPRLYGYTF. CDR3 DNA: TGTGCCAGCAGCCACGAGTCAGGGAACAGCCCCCGCTTATATGGCTACACCTTC.

J is TRBJ1-2 and V is TRBV11-2; D remains unclear. Between the trimmed V and J ends, which lost 5 bases and 4 bases, there was a span of 26 bases. This CDR3 comprises 18 residues. Germline CDR1 SGHAT, CDR2 FQNNGV. CDR3 amino acids: CASSRGHFGQNLPYGYTF. The CDR3 bases are TGTGCCAGCAGCCGAGGCCACTTTGGGCAGAACCTCCCCTATGGCTACACCTTC.

The rearrangement links TRBV4-2 to TRBJ2-3, with 8 bases identical to TRBD2. CDR3 length: 17 amino acids. The J segment lost 6 bases and the V segment lost 1 base, leaving 12 bases of the junction unmatched. Looked up from germline, CDR1 is LGHNA and CDR2 is YNFKEQ. This CDR3 reads CASSQAPGGPPSDTQYF. The CDR3 nucleotides are TGTGCCAGCAGCCAAGCCCCGGGAGGGCCCCCGTCCGATACGCAGTATTTT.

The V call is TRBV30, the J call TRBJ1-2, with 11 bases aligning to TRBD1. Germline V gene lookup returns CDR1 GTSNPN and CDR2 SVGIG (reference sequence). The CDR3 extends over 17 amino acids. V shed 0 bases and J 1 base; nucleotides not matched to a gene: 7. The CDR3 DNA reads TGTGCCTGGAGTGTACTAACCGGGACAGGGGGTAACTATGGCTACACCTTC. Encoded protein: CAWSVLTGTGGNYGYTF. Complete variable domain (other parts from reference TRBV30 and TRBJ1-2): SQTIHQWPATLVQPVGSPLSLECTVEGTSNPNLYWYRQAAGRGLQLLFYSVGIGQISSEVPQNLSASRPQDRQFILSSKKLLLSDSGFYLCAWSVLTGTGGNYGYTFGSGTRLTVV.

V usage is TRBV30 and J usage is TRBJ2-3; D ambiguous. Germline-derived CDR1 and CDR2 are GTSNPN and SVGIG (reference sequence). The CDR3 loop spans 13 amino acids. Trimming cost V 3 bases and J 5 bases, with 12 bases left between them. The CDR3 nucleotides read TGTGCCTGGAGCGAAAACGGCGGAGATACGCAGTATTTT. Protein sequence: CAWSENGGDTQYF. The full variable domain, completed using reference TRBV30 and TRBJ2-3, is SQTIHQWPATLVQPVGSPLSLECTVEGTSNPNLYWYRQAAGRGLQLLFYSVGIGQISSEVPQNLSASRPQDRQFILSSKKLLLSDSGFYLCAWSENGGDTQYFGPGTRLTVL.

J is TRBJ1-4 and V is TRBV28, with 9 bases aligning to TRBD1. CDR1 MDHEN and CDR2 SYDVKM come from the germline V gene. Unmatched junction bases numbered 5, after V lost 0 bases and J lost 9 bases. The CDR3 sequence is 15 residues long. CDR3 region: CASSLCTGGAKKLFF. The CDR3 nucleotides read TGTGCCAGCAGTTTATGCACAGGGGGCGCGAAAAAACTGTTTTTT.

V is TRBV19 and J is TRBJ2-2, with 8 bases fitting TRBD1. After removal of 11 bases from V and 3 bases from J, the junction contained 5 bases not matched to a gene. The length of the CDR3 is 13 residues. Germline CDR1 reads LNHDA; CDR2 reads SQIVND (reference sequence). The CDR3 nucleotides are TGTGCCTCGGCAGGGGGCGACACCGGGGAGCTGTTTTTT. This sequence encodes CASAGGDTGELFF.

This chain uses TRBV19 with TRBJ2-7, with 7 bases lining up with TRBD2. CDR3 length equals 17 residues. Germline lookup yields CDR1 LNHDA and CDR2 SQIVND (reference sequence). Trimming took 6 bases from V and 3 from J; bases not matched to a gene: 17. The CDR3 DNA follows: TGTGCCAGTAGCTTGGGGAGGGGCCCCTCCAACTACTACGAGCAGTACTTC. Translating gives CASSLGRGPSNYYEQYF. Variable domain in full (rest from reference TRBV19 and TRBJ2-7): DGGITQSPKYLFRKEGQNVTLSCEQNLNHDAMYWYRQDPGQGLRLIYYSQIVNDFQKGDIAEGYSVSREKKESFPLTVTSAQKNPTAFYLCASSLGRGPSNYYEQYFGPGTRLTVT.

The gene calls are TRBV5-1 and TRBJ2-7, with a possible D match to TRBD1 (6 bases). V was trimmed by 10 bases and J by 3 bases, leaving 23 bases between them. CDR3 length equals 15 residues. CDR1 is SGHRS, CDR2 YFSETQ, per germline. As DNA, the CDR3 is TGCGCCCGCCCCGGGACACAGCCTCCCAACTACGAGCAGTACTTC. This codes for CARPGTQPPNYEQYF.